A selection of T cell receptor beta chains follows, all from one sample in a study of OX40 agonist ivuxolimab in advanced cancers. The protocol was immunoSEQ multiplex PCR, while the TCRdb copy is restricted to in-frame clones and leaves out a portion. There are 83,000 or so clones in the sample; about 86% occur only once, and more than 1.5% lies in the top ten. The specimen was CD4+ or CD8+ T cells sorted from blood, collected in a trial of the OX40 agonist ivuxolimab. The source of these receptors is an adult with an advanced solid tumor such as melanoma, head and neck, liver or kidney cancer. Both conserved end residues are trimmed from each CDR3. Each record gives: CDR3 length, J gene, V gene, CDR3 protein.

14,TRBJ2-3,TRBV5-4,ASRKGGSGGTDTQY
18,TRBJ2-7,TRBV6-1,ASSARASGQRRLSAYEQY
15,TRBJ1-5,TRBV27,ASSPSLILRRNQPQH
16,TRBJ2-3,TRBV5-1,ASSLVLGSRGYTDTQY
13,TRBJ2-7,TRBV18,ASSPEGGGFYEQY
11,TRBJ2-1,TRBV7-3,ASSTHQTDEQF
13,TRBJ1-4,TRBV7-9,ASSQIGTWGEKLF
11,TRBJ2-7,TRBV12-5,ASGLAVIYEQY
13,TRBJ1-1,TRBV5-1,ASSLVGGRNTEAF
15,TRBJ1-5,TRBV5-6,ASSFTRDRQSNQPQH